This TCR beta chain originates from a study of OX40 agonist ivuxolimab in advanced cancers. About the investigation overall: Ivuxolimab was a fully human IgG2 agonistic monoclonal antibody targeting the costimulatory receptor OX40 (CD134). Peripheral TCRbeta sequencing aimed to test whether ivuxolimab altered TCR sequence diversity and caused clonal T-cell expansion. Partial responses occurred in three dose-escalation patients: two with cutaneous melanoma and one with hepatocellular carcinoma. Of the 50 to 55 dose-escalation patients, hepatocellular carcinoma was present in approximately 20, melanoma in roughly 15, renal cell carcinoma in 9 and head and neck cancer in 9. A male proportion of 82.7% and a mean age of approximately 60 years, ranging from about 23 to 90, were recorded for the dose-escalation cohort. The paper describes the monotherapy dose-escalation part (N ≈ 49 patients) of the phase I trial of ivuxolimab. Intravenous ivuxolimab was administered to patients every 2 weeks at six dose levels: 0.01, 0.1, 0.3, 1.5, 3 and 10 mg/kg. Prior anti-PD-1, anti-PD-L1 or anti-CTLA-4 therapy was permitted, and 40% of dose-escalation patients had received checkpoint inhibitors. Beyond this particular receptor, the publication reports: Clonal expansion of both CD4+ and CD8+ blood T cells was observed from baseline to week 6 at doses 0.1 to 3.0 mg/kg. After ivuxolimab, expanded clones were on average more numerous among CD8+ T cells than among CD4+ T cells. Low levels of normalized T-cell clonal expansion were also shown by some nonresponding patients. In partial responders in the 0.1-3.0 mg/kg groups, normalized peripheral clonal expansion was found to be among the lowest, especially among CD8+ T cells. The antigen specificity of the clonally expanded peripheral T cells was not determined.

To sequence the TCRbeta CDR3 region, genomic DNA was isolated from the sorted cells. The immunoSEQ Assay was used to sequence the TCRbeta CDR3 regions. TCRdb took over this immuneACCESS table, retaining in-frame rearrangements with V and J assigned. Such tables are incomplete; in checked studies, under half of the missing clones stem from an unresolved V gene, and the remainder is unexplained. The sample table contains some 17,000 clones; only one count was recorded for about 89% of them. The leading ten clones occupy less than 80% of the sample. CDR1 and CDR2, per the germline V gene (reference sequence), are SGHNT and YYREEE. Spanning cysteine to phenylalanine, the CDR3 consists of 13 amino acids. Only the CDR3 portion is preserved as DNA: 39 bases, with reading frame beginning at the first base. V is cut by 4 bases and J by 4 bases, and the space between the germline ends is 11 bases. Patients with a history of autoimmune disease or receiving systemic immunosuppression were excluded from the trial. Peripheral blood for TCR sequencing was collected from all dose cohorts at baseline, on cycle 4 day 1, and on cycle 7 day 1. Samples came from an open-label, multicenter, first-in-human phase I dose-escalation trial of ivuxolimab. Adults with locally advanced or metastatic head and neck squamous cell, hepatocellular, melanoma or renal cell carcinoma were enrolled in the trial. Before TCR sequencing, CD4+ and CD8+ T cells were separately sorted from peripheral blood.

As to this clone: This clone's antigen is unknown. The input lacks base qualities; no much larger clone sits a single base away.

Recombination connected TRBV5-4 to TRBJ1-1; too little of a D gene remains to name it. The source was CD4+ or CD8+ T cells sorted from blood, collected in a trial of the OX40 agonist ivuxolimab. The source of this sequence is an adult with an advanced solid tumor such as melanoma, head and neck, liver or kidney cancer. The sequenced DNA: TGTGCCAGCAGCCCGACCAGTGGCACTGAAGCTTTCTTT. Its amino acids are CASSPTSGTEAFF.